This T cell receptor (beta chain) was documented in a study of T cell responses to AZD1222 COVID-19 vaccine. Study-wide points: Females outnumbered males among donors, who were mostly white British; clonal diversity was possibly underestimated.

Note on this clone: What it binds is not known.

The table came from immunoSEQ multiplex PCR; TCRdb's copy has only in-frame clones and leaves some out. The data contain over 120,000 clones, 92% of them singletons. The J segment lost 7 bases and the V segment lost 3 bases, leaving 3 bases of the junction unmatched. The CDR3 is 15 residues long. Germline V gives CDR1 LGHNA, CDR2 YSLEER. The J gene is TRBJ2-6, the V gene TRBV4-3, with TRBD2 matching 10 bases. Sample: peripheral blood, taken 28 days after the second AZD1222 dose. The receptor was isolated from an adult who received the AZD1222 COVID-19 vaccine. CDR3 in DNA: TGCGCCAGCAGCCAGACTAGCGGGTCTGCCAACGTCCTGACTTTC. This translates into CASSQTSGSANVLTF.